These T cell receptor beta chains were read from a single sample in a study of cytomegalovirus exposure and HLA in healthy donors. The repertoire was sequenced with immunoSEQ multiplex PCR; TCRdb's copy has only in-frame clones and lacks some. The sample has 250,000 or so clones, nearly 95% seen once; the top ten hold roughly 1.6%. The specimen was PBMCs. These TCRs come from a girl under 10 years old in good health and CMV-seronegative. Both conserved end residues are part of each CDR3. A D gene is named only where the DNA matches it firmly. The size of a clone is reported for some rows only, either as once, few or many, or as a class for expanded clones.

V gene: TRBV11-2
clone size: .
D gene: TRBD2
J gene: TRBJ2-2
CDR3 protein: CASSLSERENTGELFF
CDR3 DNA: TGTGCCAGCAGCTTGAGCGAGCGGGAGAACACCGGGGAGCTGTTTTTT

V gene: TRBV4-1
clone size: .
D gene: TRBD1
J gene: TRBJ2-7
CDR3 protein: CASSQVGQGSSYEQYF
CDR3 DNA: TGCGCCAGCAGCCAAGTCGGACAGGGGAGCTCCTACGAGCAGTACTTC

V gene: TRBV18
clone size: .
D gene: .
J gene: TRBJ2-2
CDR3 protein: CASSPAGGGTGELFF
CDR3 DNA: TGTGCCAGCTCACCGGCTGGAGGAGGTACCGGGGAGCTGTTTTTT

V gene: TRBV29-1
clone size: .
D gene: TRBD1
J gene: TRBJ1-6
CDR3 protein: CSVAQGAGSPLHF
CDR3 DNA: TGCAGCGTTGCCCAGGGGGCAGGGTCACCCCTCCACTTT

V gene: TRBV6-5
clone size: .
D gene: .
J gene: TRBJ2-7
CDR3 protein: CASRTTGYEQYF
CDR3 DNA: TGTGCCAGCAGGACTACAGGGTACGAGCAGTACTTC

V gene: TRBV12-5
clone size: once
D gene: TRBD2
J gene: TRBJ2-1
CDR3 protein: CASGLVRTSGIYEQFF
CDR3 DNA: TGTGCTAGTGGTTTGGTACGAACTAGCGGGATCTATGAGCAGTTCTTC

V gene: TRBV5-6
clone size: .
D gene: TRBD1
J gene: TRBJ1-5
CDR3 protein: CASSSRRVQGNQPQHF
CDR3 DNA: TGTGCCAGCAGCTCCCGCCGGGTACAGGGGAATCAGCCCCAGCATTTT

V gene: TRBV30
clone size: .
D gene: .
J gene: TRBJ1-2
CDR3 protein: CAWSVIQGHGYTF
CDR3 DNA: TGTGCCTGGAGTGTAATACAGGGCCATGGCTACACCTTC

V gene: TRBV28
clone size: .
D gene: .
J gene: TRBJ2-7
CDR3 protein: CASSPGGPPYEQYF
CDR3 DNA: TGTGCCAGCAGTCCCGGAGGGCCCCCCTACGAGCAGTACTTC

V gene: TRBV7-7
clone size: .
D gene: .
J gene: TRBJ2-1
CDR3 protein: CASSPGGGRPYNEQFF
CDR3 DNA: TGTGCCAGCAGCCCGGGGGGCGGGAGACCCTACAATGAGCAGTTCTTC

V gene: TRBV2
clone size: few
D gene: .
J gene: TRBJ1-1
CDR3 protein: CASSQGTEAFF
CDR3 DNA: TGTGCCAGCAGTCAGGGCACTGAAGCTTTCTTT

V gene: TRBV4-2
clone size: .
D gene: .
J gene: TRBJ2-3
CDR3 protein: CASTPTPGDTQYF
CDR3 DNA: TGTGCCAGCACCCCGACCCCAGGTGATACGCAGTATTTT

V gene: TRBV7-2
clone size: .
D gene: .
J gene: TRBJ2-7
CDR3 protein: CASSLFGEASYEQYF
CDR3 DNA: TGTGCCAGCAGCTTATTTGGGGAGGCCTCCTACGAGCAGTACTTC

V gene: TRBV6-5
clone size: .
D gene: .
J gene: TRBJ2-5
CDR3 protein: CASSYLAGVETQYF
CDR3 DNA: TGTGCCAGCAGTTACTTGGCAGGGGTGGAGACCCAGTACTTC

V gene: TRBV9
clone size: .
D gene: TRBD1
J gene: TRBJ1-1
CDR3 protein: CASSVGQGLNTEAFF
CDR3 DNA: TGTGCCAGCAGCGTAGGACAGGGGCTCAACACTGAAGCTTTCTTT

V gene: TRBV30
clone size: .
D gene: .
J gene: TRBJ2-2
CDR3 protein: CASRGSEITGELFF
CDR3 DNA: TGTGCCTCCAGGGGAAGTGAGATAACCGGGGAGCTGTTTTTT

V gene: TRBV5-1
clone size: .
D gene: .
J gene: TRBJ1-5
CDR3 protein: CASSLGGVAGNQPQHF
CDR3 DNA: TGCGCCAGCAGCTTGGGCGGGGTTGCTGGCAATCAGCCCCAGCATTTT

V gene: TRBV9
clone size: once
D gene: .
J gene: TRBJ1-4
CDR3 protein: CASSAAGALNEKLFF
CDR3 DNA: TGTGCCAGCAGCGCCGCAGGGGCCCTTAATGAAAAACTGTTTTTT

V gene: TRBV2
clone size: .
D gene: TRBD2
J gene: TRBJ2-5
CDR3 protein: CASKRTSGSKETQYF
CDR3 DNA: TGTGCCAGCAAACGAACTAGCGGGAGTAAAGAGACCCAGTACTTC

V gene: TRBV7-9
clone size: .
D gene: .
J gene: TRBJ2-5
CDR3 protein: CASSSLLASQETQYF
CDR3 DNA: TGTGCCAGCAGCTCACTCTTGGCTAGTCAAGAGACCCAGTACTTC

V gene: TRBV7-9
clone size: .
D gene: TRBD2
J gene: TRBJ2-7
CDR3 protein: CASSRLAGGSYEQYF
CDR3 DNA: TGTGCCAGCAGCCGCCTAGCGGGGGGTAGTTACGAGCAGTACTTC

V gene: TRBV19
clone size: .
D gene: TRBD1
J gene: TRBJ1-1
CDR3 protein: CASSAPTGLTEAFF
CDR3 DNA: TGTGCCAGTAGTGCCCCGACAGGGCTGACTGAAGCTTTCTTT

V gene: TRBV19
clone size: .
D gene: TRBD1
J gene: TRBJ1-1
CDR3 protein: CASSIRGPGTEAFF
CDR3 DNA: TGTGCCAGTAGCATCAGGGGGCCGGGCACTGAAGCTTTCTTT

V gene: TRBV19
clone size: .
D gene: TRBD2
J gene: TRBJ2-3
CDR3 protein: CASSVSSGGPLRDTQYF
CDR3 DNA: TGTGCCAGTAGTGTCTCTAGCGGGGGCCCCCTGCGGGATACGCAGTATTTT

V gene: TRBV5-4
clone size: .
D gene: TRBD2
J gene: TRBJ2-3
CDR3 protein: CASSLKRGGRVDTQYF
CDR3 DNA: TGTGCCAGCAGCTTGAAGCGGGGGGGCCGGGTAGATACGCAGTATTTT

V gene: TRBV4-1
clone size: .
D gene: .
J gene: TRBJ2-7
CDR3 protein: CASSQDISGLYEQYF
CDR3 DNA: TGCGCCAGCAGCCAAGACATCTCTGGGCTCTACGAGCAGTACTTC

V gene: TRBV30
clone size: .
D gene: TRBD1
J gene: TRBJ2-1
CDR3 protein: CAWSVRTGDYNEQFF
CDR3 DNA: TGTGCCTGGAGTGTAAGGACAGGGGATTACAATGAGCAGTTCTTC

V gene: TRBV27
clone size: once
D gene: .
J gene: TRBJ1-1
CDR3 protein: CASSLSAYRVTEAFF
CDR3 DNA: TGTGCCAGCAGTTTATCGGCCTACAGGGTCACTGAAGCTTTCTTT

V gene: TRBV19
clone size: .
D gene: TRBD1
J gene: TRBJ2-6
CDR3 protein: CASSIGTVGANVLTF
CDR3 DNA: TGTGCCAGTAGTATCGGGACAGTTGGGGCCAACGTCCTGACTTTC

V gene: TRBV25-1
clone size: .
D gene: .
J gene: TRBJ2-1
CDR3 protein: CASSLPDYPGYEQFF
CDR3 DNA: TGTGCCAGCAGCCTCCCGGACTACCCTGGGTATGAGCAGTTCTTC

V gene: TRBV6-1
clone size: .
D gene: .
J gene: TRBJ2-1
CDR3 protein: CASSGDRDFLYNEQFF
CDR3 DNA: TGTGCCAGCAGTGGGGACCGGGACTTTCTATACAATGAGCAGTTCTTC

V gene: TRBV5-1
clone size: .
D gene: .
J gene: TRBJ1-2
CDR3 protein: CASSLVSGVRANYGYTF
CDR3 DNA: TGCGCCAGCAGCTTGGTATCTGGGGTGAGGGCTAACTATGGCTACACCTTC

V gene: TRBV13
clone size: .
D gene: TRBD1
J gene: TRBJ2-3
CDR3 protein: CASSPTGDQADTQYF
CDR3 DNA: TGTGCCAGCAGCCCCACAGGGGACCAGGCGGATACGCAGTATTTT

V gene: TRBV19
clone size: .
D gene: TRBD1
J gene: TRBJ2-1
CDR3 protein: CASSIYRGSDRYEQFF
CDR3 DNA: TGTGCCAGTAGTATCTACAGGGGGTCTGACAGGTATGAGCAGTTCTTC

V gene: TRBV5-5
clone size: .
D gene: .
J gene: TRBJ2-1
CDR3 protein: CASSLELTYNEQFF
CDR3 DNA: TGTGCCAGCAGCTTGGAACTTACCTACAATGAGCAGTTCTTC

V gene: TRBV7-2
clone size: once
D gene: TRBD2
J gene: TRBJ2-7
CDR3 protein: CASSQVLAGDPPYEQYF
CDR3 DNA: TGTGCCAGCAGTCAAGTGCTAGCGGGGGATCCCCCCTACGAGCAGTACTTC

V gene: TRBV6-5
clone size: .
D gene: .
J gene: TRBJ1-4
CDR3 protein: CASASGDTRKLFF
CDR3 DNA: TGTGCCAGCGCATCTGGGGACACCCGAAAACTGTTTTTT

V gene: TRBV30
clone size: .
D gene: TRBD1
J gene: TRBJ1-4
CDR3 protein: CAWSGGQDEKLFF
CDR3 DNA: TGTGCCTGGAGTGGGGGACAGGACGAAAAACTGTTTTTT

V gene: TRBV27
clone size: .
D gene: TRBD1
J gene: TRBJ2-7
CDR3 protein: CASSPITGDYEQYF
CDR3 DNA: TGTGCCAGCAGTCCGATCACAGGGGACTACGAGCAGTACTTC

V gene: TRBV5-1
clone size: .
D gene: .
J gene: TRBJ2-2
CDR3 protein: CASSSDRNTGELFF
CDR3 DNA: TGCGCCAGCAGCTCGGACAGGAACACCGGGGAGCTGTTTTTT

V gene: TRBV7-9
clone size: .
D gene: TRBD2
J gene: TRBJ2-1
CDR3 protein: CASSREVGRAYNEQFF
CDR3 DNA: TGTGCCAGCAGCCGAGAGGTGGGGAGGGCCTACAATGAGCAGTTCTTC

V gene: TRBV5-5
clone size: .
D gene: .
J gene: TRBJ1-6
CDR3 protein: CASNSLTGMGNSPLHF
CDR3 DNA: TGTGCCAGCAACTCCTTGACCGGGATGGGGAATTCACCCCTCCACTTT

V gene: TRBV4-1
clone size: .
D gene: TRBD2
J gene: TRBJ2-7
CDR3 protein: CASSPRTSGIYEQYF
CDR3 DNA: TGCGCCAGCAGTCCCCGGACTAGCGGGATATACGAGCAGTACTTC